Below are 7 T cell receptor beta chains sequenced from a single sample in a study of OX40 agonist ivuxolimab in advanced cancers. Clones were sequenced by immunoSEQ multiplex PCR, and TCRdb holds only the in-frame ones, with some missing. The table lists 65,000 to 70,000 clones, over 75% of them singletons. The specimen was CD4+ or CD8+ T cells sorted from blood, collected in a trial of the OX40 agonist ivuxolimab. All receptors derive from an adult with an advanced solid tumor such as melanoma, head and neck, liver or kidney cancer.

J is TRBJ2-1 and V is TRBV19; 9 bases fit TRBD2. The J segment lost 4 bases and the V segment lost 5 bases, leaving 9 bases of the junction unmatched. Germline loops: CDR1 LNHDA, CDR2 SQIVND (reference sequence). The CDR3 length is 16 residues. CDR3 sequence (DNA): TGTGCCAGTAGTTCACCATCGCGGGGGGGATACAATGAGCAGTTCTTC. As protein: CASSSPSRGGYNEQFF.

In this sample, this clone turned up once. J is TRBJ2-1 and V is TRBV7-9; D is perhaps TRBD1 (6 bases). V was clipped by 0 bases and J by 7 bases, with 10 bases between them. The CDR3 has 14 residues. Germline V gene lookup returns CDR1 SEHNR and CDR2 FQNEAQ (reference sequence). CDR3 coding DNA: TGTGCCAGCAGCTTAGCCGGGGACATTAATGAGCAGTTCTTC. The encoded protein is CASSLAGDINEQFF. Full variable domain (rest looked up from reference TRBV7-9 and TRBJ2-1): DTGVSQNPRHKITKRGQNVTFRCDPISEHNRLYWYRQTLGQGPEFLTYFQNEAQLEKSRLLSDRFSAERPKGSFSTLEIQRTEQGDSAMYLCASSLAGDINEQFFGPGTRLTVL.

This clone was observed once. V is TRBV27 and J is TRBJ2-2; D not resolved. The CDR3 contains 15 residues. CDR1 and CDR2 (germline): MNHEY, SMNVEV (reference sequence). Trimming removed 2 bases at V and 3 bases at J, with 10 bases between. CDR3 DNA sequence: TGTGCCAGCAGTTTAGGGCAGACCTACACCGGGGAGCTGTTTTTT. It codes for CASSLGQTYTGELFF.

The chain couples TRBV30 to TRBJ1-6, with 7 bases aligning to TRBD1. CDR1 and CDR2 from the germline V gene are GTSNPN and SVGIG (reference sequence). This CDR3 has 13 residues. The V segment lost 5 bases and the J segment 8 bases; nucleotides outside the gene matches: 6. The CDR3 loop is CAWAQGGDSPLHF. CDR3 sequence (DNA): TGTGCCTGGGCTCAGGGGGGGGATTCACCCCTCCACTTT.

A few counts support this clone. The rearrangement uses TRBV19 and TRBJ1-6, with 8 bases identical to TRBD1. After removal of 7 bases from V and 10 bases from J, the junction contained 15 bases not matched to a gene. Germline V gene data show CDR1 as LNHDA and CDR2 as SQIVND (reference sequence). This CDR3 is built from 16 residues. The CDR3 bases are TGTGCCAGTACCCCCCGAGACAGGGGTTCGGGGTCACCCCTCCACTTT. Protein product: CASTPRDRGSGSPLHF.

V usage is TRBV19 and J usage is TRBJ1-1, with 9 bases identical to TRBD1. The germline V gene encodes CDR1 LNHDA and CDR2 SQIVND (reference sequence). The CDR3 runs to 16 residues. V shed 7 bases, J shed 5 bases, and the junction held 14 bases outside the gene matches. CDR3: CASTLLGTGINTEAFF. The CDR3 region has the DNA TGTGCCAGTACCCTATTGGGGACAGGGATAAATACTGAAGCTTTCTTT.

This chain uses TRBV19 with TRBJ2-7; D is unresolved. The CDR3 has 10 residues. Germline V CDR1 and CDR2: LNHDA, SQIVND (reference sequence). The germline V and J ends were trimmed by 9 bases and 4 bases, with 7 bases remaining between them. As DNA, the CDR3 is TGTGCCAGAAAGGGATACGAGCAGTACTTC. Translating gives CARKGYEQYF.